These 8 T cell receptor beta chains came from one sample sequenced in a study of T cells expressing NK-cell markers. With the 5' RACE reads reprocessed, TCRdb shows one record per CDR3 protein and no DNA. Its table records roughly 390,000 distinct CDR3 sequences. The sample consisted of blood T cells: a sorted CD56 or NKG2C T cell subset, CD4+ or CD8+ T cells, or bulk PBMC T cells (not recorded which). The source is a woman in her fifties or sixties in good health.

The CDR3: CASSVAGGGSGDYEQYF. The chain is built from TRBV9 and TRBJ2-7; TCRdb designates TRBD1, a call that cannot be tested without DNA. Germline CDR1 is SGDLS and CDR2 is YYNGEE. The CDR3 runs to 17 residues.

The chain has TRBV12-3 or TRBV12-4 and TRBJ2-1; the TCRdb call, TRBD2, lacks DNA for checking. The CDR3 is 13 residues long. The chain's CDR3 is CASTLGIVGEQFF.

The CDR3 here is CASSPQAGLAGTGPTHTQYF. This chain links TRBV7-9 with TRBJ2-3; the TCRdb call, TRBD2, lacks DNA for checking. The CDR3 sequence is 20 residues long. Germline CDR1 SEHNR, CDR2 FQNEAQ (reference sequence).

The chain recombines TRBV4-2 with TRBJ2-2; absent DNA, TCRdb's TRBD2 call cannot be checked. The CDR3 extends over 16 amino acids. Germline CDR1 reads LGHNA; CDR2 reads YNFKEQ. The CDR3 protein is CASSQGRRPNTGELFF.

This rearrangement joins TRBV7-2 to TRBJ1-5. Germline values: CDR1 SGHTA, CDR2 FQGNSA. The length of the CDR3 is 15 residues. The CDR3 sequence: CASSLKFGGNQPQHF.

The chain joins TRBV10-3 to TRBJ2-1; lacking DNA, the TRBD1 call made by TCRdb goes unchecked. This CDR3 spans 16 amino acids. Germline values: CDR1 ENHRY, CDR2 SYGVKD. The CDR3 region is CAIRNTPERGHNEQFF.

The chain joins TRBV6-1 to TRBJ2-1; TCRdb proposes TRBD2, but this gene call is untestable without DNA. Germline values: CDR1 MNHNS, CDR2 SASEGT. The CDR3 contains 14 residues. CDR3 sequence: CASSDLAGHGEQFF.

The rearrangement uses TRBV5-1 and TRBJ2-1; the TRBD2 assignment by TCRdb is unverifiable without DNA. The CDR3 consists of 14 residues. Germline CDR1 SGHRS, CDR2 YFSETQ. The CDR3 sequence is CASSWGTRRNEQFF.